This TCR beta chain appears in the sequencing data of a study of T cells in Graves' hyperthyroidism and ophthalmopathy. This clonotype was seen many times. V was clipped by 6 bases and J by 7 bases, with 9 bases between them. Germline values: CDR1 MDHEN, CDR2 SYDVKM. CDR3 size: 12 residues. Amplification of TCR beta CDR3 regions was performed using RNA transcripts as template. TCR CDR3 regions were first amplified by RT-PCR with HTBI primers. TCRdb used MiXCR to reprocess the multiplex PCR reads, holding one entry per CDR3 protein. The sample has about 530,000 distinct CDR3 sequences, 17% seen once. This clonotype was sampled from a woman between 18 and 30 years old with Graves' ophthalmopathy. Sequenced sample: blood. The V gene is TRBV28, the J gene TRBJ2-2; D not resolved. CDR3 coding DNA: TGTGCCAGCAGGGCGAGTGTCGGGGAGCTGTTTTTT. Translated: CASRASVGELFF.